Below are 21 T cell receptor beta chains sequenced from a single sample in a study of shared clonotypes between healthy human individuals. The protocol was immunoSEQ multiplex PCR, while the TCRdb copy is restricted to in-frame clones and leaves out a portion. The repertoire consists of over a million clones, with around 76% occurring once and the leading ten covering 1.4%. Sample: memory CD4+ T cells sorted from blood. The subset here: CD45RA-negative fraction. These receptors all come from a man aged 18 to 29 in good health.

This clone showed up just once. V and J are TRBV19 and TRBJ2-1, with 9 bases that match TRBD2. Looked up from germline, CDR1 is LNHDA and CDR2 is SQIVND (reference sequence). The V gene end was trimmed by 5 bases and the J gene end by 2 bases; junction bases not matched to a gene: 4. CDR3 size: 15 residues. The chain's CDR3 is CASSDSGSTYNEQFF. The CDR3 coding sequence is TGTGCCAGTAGTGATAGCGGGAGCACCTACAATGAGCAGTTCTTC.

This clone was seen a handful of times. This rearrangement joins TRBV18 to TRBJ2-7; D is unresolved. There are 13 residues in the CDR3. V lost 4 bases to trimming and J lost 6 bases, with 13 bases between them. The V gene's germline CDR1 is KGHSH and CDR2 LQKENI. Written as DNA, the CDR3 is TGTGCCAGCTCACTAGGTCCTACGGGCGAGCAGTACTTC. As protein: CASSLGPTGEQYF.

Of note for this clone: The identical CDR3 is also encoded by other nucleotide sequences in the sample. The chain couples TRBV28 to TRBJ2-7; no clear D gene. Looked up from germline, CDR1 is MDHEN and CDR2 is SYDVKM. CDR3 size: 12 residues. The germline V and J ends were trimmed by 5 bases and 1 base, with 6 bases remaining between them. Here the CDR3 reads CASSRTSYEQYF. The CDR3 DNA reads as TGTGCCAGCAGTCGGACGTCCTACGAGCAGTACTTC.

The chain recombines TRBV10-3 with TRBJ2-7; D is unclear. The CDR3 has 14 amino acids. The V gene lost 2 bases and the J gene lost 2 bases, with 10 bases spanning the gap. In germline, CDR1 is ENHRY, CDR2 SYGVKD. CDR3 nucleotides: TGTGCCATCAGTGAGAGGGTACAAACCTACGAGCAGTACTTC. Protein product: CAISERVQTYEQYF.

V is TRBV30 and J is TRBJ1-5; D might be TRBD1 (6 bases). The CDR3 is 13 amino acids. Germline CDR1 is GTSNPN and CDR2 is SVGIG (reference sequence). The V end was cut by 2 bases, the J end by 7 bases, with 12 bases between. As DNA, the CDR3 is TGTGCCTGGAGTACCCAGGGGAGGCAGCCCCAGCATTTT. As protein: CAWSTQGRQPQHF.

The chain carries TRBV7-2 and TRBJ2-1; 11 bases agree with TRBD2. Germline V lookup: CDR1 SGHTA, CDR2 FQGNSA. The ends lost 5 bases at V and 10 bases at J; junction bases unmatched: 10. This CDR3 spans 15 amino acids. The CDR3 nucleotides are TGTGCCAGCAGCGCCCTAGCGGGAGGAGGGGAGGAGCAGTTCTTC. Translating gives CASSALAGGGEEQFF.

This clone was detected only once. The chain combines TRBV4-1 with TRBJ2-7, with 10 nucleotides matching TRBD1. There are 16 residues in the CDR3. The ends lost 4 bases at V and 3 bases at J; junction bases unmatched: 9. The germline V gene has CDR1 MGHRA and CDR2 YSYEKL. In DNA, the CDR3 is TGCGCCAGCAGCCGCCTTTCGGGACAGGGGCTCTACGAGCAGTACTTC. Its translation is CASSRLSGQGLYEQYF.

This chain joins TRBV2 and TRBJ2-3; 7 nucleotides line up with TRBD2. V lost 8 bases, J lost 4 bases, and 9 bases stayed unmatched. In germline, CDR1 is SNHLY, CDR2 FYNNEI. This CDR3 is built from 14 residues. Written as DNA, the CDR3 is TGTGCCAGCGGAAGACTAGCCGGGCCAGATACGCAGTATTTT. Encoded protein: CASGRLAGPDTQYF.

The chain links TRBV5-5 to TRBJ1-5, with 10 bases aligning to TRBD1. The CDR3 sequence is 16 residues long. The J segment lost 5 bases and the V segment lost 1 base, leaving 6 bases of the junction unmatched. Germline loops: CDR1 SGHKS, CDR2 YYEKEE (reference sequence). The CDR3 DNA reads TGTGCCAGCAGCTTGTGGACAGGGGGAGGCTATCAGCCCCAGCATTTT. Its translation is CASSLWTGGGYQPQHF.

This rearrangement joins TRBV28 to TRBJ2-7; perhaps TRBD2 as D (6 bases). Trimming took 6 bases from V and 4 from J, leaving 19 bases between them. Germline CDR1 and CDR2: MDHEN and SYDVKM. This CDR3 is 15 amino acids long. CDR3 sequence: CASSPFQAGTYEQYF. DNA of the CDR3: TGTGCCAGCAGCCCCTTTCAGGCGGGAACTTACGAGCAGTACTTC.

The chain joins TRBV5-8 to TRBJ2-1; D is tentatively TRBD1 or TRBD2 (5 bases each). Trimming removed 2 bases from V and 4 bases from J, with 16 bases in between. Germline lookup yields CDR1 SGHTS and CDR2 YDEGEE. This CDR3 has 16 residues. The DNA of the CDR3 is TGTGCCAGCAGCTTTTTTCGGGGCCAAATGTACAATGAGCAGTTCTTC. Translated: CASSFFRGQMYNEQFF.

This chain uses TRBV6-1 with TRBJ1-6; 7 nucleotides align to TRBD1. The CDR3 has 17 amino acids. Losses at the gene ends were 2 bases for V and 5 bases for J; bases not matched to a gene: 9. The germline V gene encodes CDR1 MNHNS and CDR2 SASEGT. DNA for the CDR3: TGTGCCAGCAGTGAACTTGTACCAGGGGGGAATAATTCACCCCTCCACTTT. Its protein is CASSELVPGGNNSPLHF.

J is TRBJ2-5 and V is TRBV29-1; 12 nucleotides line up with TRBD2. The CDR3 covers 13 residues. The V segment lost 6 bases and the J segment 8 bases; nucleotides outside the gene matches: 7. Germline V gives CDR1 SQVTM, CDR2 ANQGSEA. The CDR3, as DNA: TGCAGCGTACAGGCTAGCGGGGGGGTTACCCAGTACTTC. Residues: CSVQASGGVTQYF.

This chain uses TRBV10-3 with TRBJ1-3, with a tentative D call TRBD1 (6 bases). Germline CDR1 reads ENHRY; CDR2 reads SYGVKD. V was shortened by 4 bases and J by 0 bases, with 7 bases between the two germline ends. The CDR3 is made up of 14 amino acids. CDR3 in amino acids: CAISADSSGNTIYF. Written as DNA, the CDR3 is TGTGCCATCAGTGCGGACAGCTCTGGAAACACCATATATTTT.

The gene calls are TRBV6-5 and TRBJ1-1; D perhaps matches TRBD1 (5 bases). Trimming stripped 5 bases from V and 10 bases from J, with 14 bases between. The CDR3 has 12 residues. The germline gives CDR1 MNHEY, CDR2 SVGAGI. The CDR3 region is CASSPYGGRAFF. CDR3 sequence (DNA): TGTGCCAGCAGTCCTTATGGGGGTAGAGCTTTCTTT.

The CDR3 bases are TGTGCCTGGAGTCCCCCCAGGAGCACCGGCCGCACCGGGGAGCTGTTTTTT. It yields the protein CAWSPPRSTGRTGELFF. J is TRBJ2-2 and V is TRBV30; D gene ambiguous. V dropped 2 bases and J dropped 4 bases, with 20 bases sitting between them. The germline CDR1 and CDR2 sequences are GTSNPN and SVGIG (reference sequence). This CDR3 comprises 17 residues.

This rearrangement joins TRBV27 to TRBJ2-5; 9 bases align to TRBD1. The CDR3 sequence is 15 residues long. V dropped 5 bases and J dropped 5; count of bases not matched to a gene: 9. Germline CDR1 reads MNHEY; CDR2 reads SMNVEV (reference sequence). This CDR3 is CASSPSTGGAETQYF. In DNA form, the CDR3 reads TGTGCCAGCAGTCCGTCCACAGGGGGCGCGGAGACCCAGTACTTC.

The genes are TRBV2 and TRBJ2-7; D possibly corresponds to TRBD2 (5 bases). The CDR3 length is 14 residues. V lost 6 bases, J lost 4 bases, and 16 bases lay in between. The V gene's germline CDR1 is SNHLY and CDR2 FYNNEI. CDR3 sequence (DNA): TGTGCCAGCAGGGCCGGACTGGGATCTTACGAGCAGTACTTC. Protein product: CASRAGLGSYEQYF.

This clone appeared a few times. V gene TRBV11-2 combines with J gene TRBJ2-7, with a possible D match to TRBD2 (6 bases). This CDR3 is 16 amino acids long. With 0 bases removed from V and 5 bases from J, the gap between germline ends came to 17 bases. Germline CDR1 reads SGHAT; CDR2 reads FQNNGV. CDR3 nucleotide sequence: TGTGCCAGCAGCTTAGAGTGGGCGGGGAACCAGGACGAGCAGTACTTC. Translation gives CASSLEWAGNQDEQYF.

J is TRBJ1-5 and V is TRBV11-2, with TRBD1 matching over 7 bases. CDR1 and CDR2 from the germline V gene are SGHAT and FQNNGV. V lost 0 bases, J lost 4 bases, and 3 bases stayed unmatched. This CDR3 comprises 15 residues. The chain's CDR3 is CASSLDDRVNQPQHF. The CDR3 DNA reads TGTGCCAGCAGCTTAGATGACAGGGTTAATCAGCCCCAGCATTTT.

The chain has TRBV4-1 and TRBJ1-4; 9 nucleotides align to TRBD1. Trimming at V came to 3 bases and at J to 8 bases, leaving 19 bases not matched to a gene. Germline V CDR1 and CDR2: MGHRA, YSYEKL. This CDR3 region has 19 residues. CDR3 in amino acids: CASSHPRGQGGVGREKLFF. For the CDR3, the DNA is TGCGCCAGCAGCCATCCCCGGGGACAGGGTGGCGTCGGGAGGGAAAAACTGTTTTTT.